The rows below give T cell receptor beta chains drawn from one sample of a study of T cells after yellow fever vaccination. TCRdb processed the 5' RACE reads anew with MiXCR; each CDR3 protein has one entry. The table lists 450,000 to 650,000 distinct CDR3 sequences, around a fifth of them singletons. Specimen: PBMCs, collected approximately 20 days after the first yellow fever vaccination. Receptors were obtained from a man between 18 and 35 years old who received the YFV17D yellow fever vaccine. The CDR3 runs from the conserved cysteine through the conserved F or W. Fields, in order: clone size, D gene, V gene, J gene, CDR3 protein, CDR3 DNA. A D gene is named only where the DNA matches it firmly. The size field is filled for only some rows; it gives once, few, many or a size class.

>NA|TRBD1|TRBV7-2|TRBJ2-1
CASRRTGEDNEQFF
TGTGCCAGCAGAAGGACAGGGGAAGACAATGAGCAGTTCTTC
>NA|NA|TRBV5-1|TRBJ1-5
CASSLGHTSNQPQHF
TGCGCCAGCAGCTTGGGACATACAAGCAATCAGCCCCAGCATTTT
>NA|NA|TRBV3-1|TRBJ2-6
CASSLPGRSGANVLTF
TGTGCCAGCAGCCTCCCGGGCCGCTCTGGGGCCAACGTCCTGACTTTC
>few|NA|TRBV7-2|TRBJ2-4
CASSGAGHIQYF
TGTGCCAGCAGCGGCGCGGGTCACATTCAGTACTTC
>few|TRBD2|TRBV7-7|TRBJ2-2
CASSISGAGELFF
TGTGCTAGCAGCATTAGCGGGGCCGGGGAGCTGTTTTTT
>few|NA|TRBV29-1|TRBJ1-1
CSVEEGVTEAFF
TGCAGCGTTGAAGAGGGGGTAACTGAAGCTTTCTTT
>NA|TRBD1|TRBV4-3|TRBJ1-2
CASSHPRDRGGYTF
TGCGCCAGCAGCCACCCCCGGGACAGGGGCGGCTACACCTTC
>NA|NA|TRBV4-3|TRBJ1-2
CASSQRRDMDGYTF
TGCGCCAGCAGCCAGAGAAGGGATATGGATGGCTACACCTTC
>NA|NA|TRBV7-2|TRBJ2-1
CASSPYSENTNEQFF
TGTGCCAGCAGCCCATACAGTGAAAATACGAATGAGCAGTTCTTC
>NA|NA|TRBV12-3/TRBV12-4|TRBJ1-4
CASSSPLGGIEKLFF
TGTGCCAGCAGTTCCCCGCTAGGGGGGATTGAAAAACTGTTTTTT
>few|NA|TRBV12-3/TRBV12-4|TRBJ2-2
CASSLRAGRATGELFF
TGTGCCAGCAGTTTACGGGCAGGCCGGGCCACCGGGGAGCTGTTTTTT
>many|NA|TRBV5-8|TRBJ1-1
CASSLAPTVLNPEAFF
TGTGCCAGCAGCTTGGCTCCCACAGTTCTTAATCCTGAAGCTTTCTTT
>NA|NA|TRBV7-9|TRBJ1-2
CASESIPQVKYDGYTF
TGTGCCAGCGAATCGATTCCCCAGGTGAAATACGATGGCTACACCTTC
>NA|NA|TRBV20-1|TRBJ2-1
CSASLGVTYNEQFF
TGCAGTGCTAGCCTGGGGGTTACCTACAATGAGCAGTTCTTC
>NA|TRBD2|TRBV29-1|TRBJ2-1
CSVELPRTSGVGEQFF
TGCAGCGTTGAACTACCAAGGACTAGCGGGGTAGGTGAGCAGTTCTTC
>NA|NA|TRBV12-3/TRBV12-4|TRBJ2-1
CASTRPDGRNEQFF
TGTGCCAGCACAAGACCTGATGGGCGGAATGAGCAGTTCTTC
>once|NA|TRBV2|TRBJ2-4
CASSVGVRNIQYF
TGTGCCAGCAGCGTAGGGGTTCGAAACATTCAGTACTTC
>once|NA|TRBV5-4|TRBJ2-5
CAISPEEETQYF
TGTGCCATCAGCCCTGAGGAAGAGACCCAGTACTTC
>NA|NA|TRBV6-2/TRBV6-3|TRBJ2-5
CASSYQELETQYF
TGTGCCAGCAGTTACCAGGAGCTAGAGACCCAGTACTTC
>NA|NA|TRBV28|TRBJ2-2
CANRDTNTGELFF
TGTGCCAACCGGGACACAAACACCGGGGAGCTGTTTTTT
>NA|NA|TRBV3-1|TRBJ2-6
CASSRPFGGANVLTF
TGTGCCAGCAGCCGGCCCTTCGGCGGGGCCAACGTCCTGACTTTC
>NA|NA|TRBV6-2/TRBV6-3|TRBJ2-2
CASTNSGELFF
TGTGCCAGCACTAATAGCGGGGAGCTGTTTTTT
>NA|NA|TRBV6-1|TRBJ1-5
CASSLFGYGNQPQHF
TGTGCCAGCAGCCTTTTCGGGTACGGCAATCAGCCCCAGCATTTT
>many|NA|TRBV7-2|TRBJ2-3
CASSPIVGTDTQYF
TGTGCCAGCAGCCCTATAGTGGGGACAGATACGCAGTATTTT
>few|NA|TRBV14|TRBJ2-7
CASSQDRVNEQYF
TGTGCCAGCAGCCAAGACAGGGTTAACGAGCAGTACTTC
>NA|TRBD2|TRBV3-1|TRBJ2-3
CASSQYVSRGADTQYF
TGTGCCAGCAGCCAGTACGTCTCGCGGGGGGCAGATACGCAGTATTTT
>few|NA|TRBV5-1|TRBJ1-1
CASSLAGTDEAFF
TGCGCCAGCAGCTTGGCAGGGACGGATGAAGCTTTCTTT
>NA|TRBD2|TRBV20-1|TRBJ2-3
CSARGLAGGPSTDTQYF
TGCAGTGCTAGGGGACTAGCGGGGGGGCCGAGCACAGATACGCAGTATTTT
>NA|NA|TRBV5-4|TRBJ2-2
CASSIGGRGYTGELFF
TGTGCCAGCAGCATTGGGGGCAGGGGTTACACCGGGGAGCTGTTTTTT
>NA|TRBD1|TRBV7-2|TRBJ2-1
CASSALWTGGNEQFF
TGTGCCAGCAGCGCCCTATGGACAGGGGGCAATGAGCAGTTCTTC
>NA|TRBD1|TRBV10-2|TRBJ2-5
CASNPLTGEETQYF
TGCGCCAGCAACCCTCTGACAGGGGAAGAGACCCAGTACTTC
>NA|NA|TRBV5-5|TRBJ1-4
CASSSQGGNEKLFF
TGTGCCAGCAGCTCACAGGGTGGGAATGAAAAACTGTTTTTT